A selection of T cell receptor beta chains follows, all from one sample in a study of T cell repertoires in cytomegalovirus infection. These receptors have no identified antigens. TCRdb reanalysed the reads using MiXCR and keeps one entry per CDR3 protein. The repertoire consists of 70,000 to 95,000 distinct CDR3 sequences, with over 25% occurring once and the leading ten covering roughly 70%. The sequencing here drew on CD8+ T cells from cultured PBMCs, taken from culture after CMV antigen stimulation. The receptors originated from a human donor in good health (CMV status not recorded). Some clones in this sample may be carry-over from other donors' samples. Each CDR3 is given with its conserved first and last residue. The D gene is left open where the match is weak. Clone size appears in some rows only: once, few, many, or a class for an expanded clone.

length	size	V	J	D	CDR3	DNA
12	.	TRBV2	TRBJ2-7	.	CASRETPYEQYF	TGTGCCAGCAGAGAGACTCCATACGAGCAGTACTTC
11	many	TRBV11-2	TRBJ2-7	.	CASSLIDEQYF	TGTGCCAGCAGCTTAATAGACGAGCAGTACTTC
11	many	TRBV7-2	TRBJ2-1	.	CASSFGDEQFF	TGTGCCAGCAGCTTCGGGGATGAGCAGTTCTTC
11	.	TRBV7-2	TRBJ1-5	.	CASSSGWPQHF	TGTGCCAGCAGCTCGGGTTGGCCCCAGCATTTT
16	.	TRBV5-1	TRBJ2-2	TRBD1	CASSLGQGRNTGELFF	TGCGCCAGCAGCTTGGGACAGGGTAGAAACACCGGGGAGCTGTTTTTT
13	few	TRBV30	TRBJ2-7	TRBD1	CAWAPGQGYEQYF	TGTGCCTGGGCTCCGGGACAGGGTTACGAGCAGTACTTC
13	.	TRBV27	TRBJ2-1	.	CASSSLVVPEQFF	TGTGCCAGCAGTTCCCTGGTCGTTCCCGAGCAGTTCTTC
14	.	TRBV7-9	TRBJ2-3	.	CASSSPGGTDTQYF	TGTGCCAGCAGCTCTCCGGGGGGCACAGATACGCAGTATTTT
15	.	TRBV28	TRBJ1-1	.	CASRGTRQKNTEAFF	TGTGCCAGCAGAGGTACCCGACAGAAGAACACTGAAGCTTTCTTT
12	.	TRBV20-1	TRBJ1-1	.	CSAREWNTEAFF	TGCAGTGCTAGAGAGTGGAACACTGAAGCTTTCTTT
11	many	TRBV6-2/TRBV6-3	TRBJ1-1	.	CASSYPSEAFF	TGTGCCAGCAGTTACCCGTCTGAAGCTTTCTTT
13	once	TRBV2	TRBJ2-7	.	CASRLTEDYEQYF	TGTGCCAGCAGGTTAACTGAAGACTACGAGCAGTACTTC
15	.	TRBV4-1	TRBJ1-2	TRBD1	CASSQGQGALGGYTF	TGCGCCAGCAGCCAAGGTCAGGGGGCGCTAGGTGGCTACACCTTC
16	medium-sized	TRBV7-2	TRBJ2-3	.	CASSLAQQGGTDTQYF	TGTGCCAGCAGCTTAGCGCAACAGGGAGGGACAGATACGCAGTATTTT
12	few	TRBV27	TRBJ2-7	.	CASSFTGEEQYF	TGTGCCAGCAGTTTTACCGGAGAGGAGCAGTACTTC
14	.	TRBV19	TRBJ2-1	TRBD2	CASNIAGAFNEQFF	TGTGCCAGTAACATAGCGGGGGCCTTCAATGAGCAGTTCTTC
12	few	TRBV12-3/TRBV12-4	TRBJ2-2	.	CAVTGNTGELFF	TGTGCCGTCACAGGGAACACCGGGGAGCTGTTTTTT